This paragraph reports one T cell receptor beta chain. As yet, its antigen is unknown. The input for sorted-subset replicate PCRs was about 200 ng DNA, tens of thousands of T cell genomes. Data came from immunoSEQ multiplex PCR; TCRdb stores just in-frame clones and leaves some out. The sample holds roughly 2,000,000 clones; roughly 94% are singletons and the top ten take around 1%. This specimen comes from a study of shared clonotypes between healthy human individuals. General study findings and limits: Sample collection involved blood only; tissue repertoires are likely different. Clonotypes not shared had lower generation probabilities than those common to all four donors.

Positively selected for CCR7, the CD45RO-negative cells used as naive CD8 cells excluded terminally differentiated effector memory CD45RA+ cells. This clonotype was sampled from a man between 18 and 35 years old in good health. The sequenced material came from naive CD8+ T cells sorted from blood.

The CDR3 here is CASSYSPDRGNEQYF. CDR3 sequence (DNA): TGTGCCAGCAGTTACTCGCCGGACAGGGGCAACGAGCAGTACTTC. The chain employs TRBV6-5 and TRBJ2-7, with 9 bases fitting TRBD1. The junction had 5 bases not matched to a gene; V was cut back by 0 bases and J by 5 bases. This CDR3 comprises 15 residues. Per germline, CDR1 MNHEY and CDR2 SVGAGI.